Here is one T cell receptor (beta chain) with its context. Genomic DNA (from each subset) was split evenly across several immunoSEQ plates. Generated by immunoSEQ multiplex PCR, the TCRdb table keeps only in-frame clones and is missing some. This table holds roughly 2 million clones, around 95% found once. This entry belongs to a study of shared clonotypes between healthy human individuals. The CDR3 has 14 amino acids. Germline-derived CDR1 and CDR2 are SNHLY and FYNNEI. After removal of 7 bases from V and 4 bases from J, the junction contained 7 bases not matched to a gene. The TCR comes from a man between 18 and 35 years old in good health. This chain connects TRBV2 to TRBJ1-1; 9 bases are shared with TRBD1. Sequences were obtained from naive CD4+ T cells sorted from blood. The subset is: CD45RA+ positively selected. This chain's CDR3 is CASNQGQGPTEAFF. DNA of the CDR3: TGTGCCAGCAACCAGGGACAGGGACCCACTGAAGCTTTCTTT.